The 14 T cell receptor beta chains below come from one sample, sequenced in a study of patients and donors after allogeneic stem cell transplantation. From the RT-PCR reads, TCRdb called clonotypes with MiXCR, one entry per CDR3 protein. The data show some 87,000 distinct CDR3 sequences, about 48% seen once. Sample: blood, either unsorted or a sorted T cell fraction (not recorded which). The receptors shown here come from a human donor who was either an allogeneic HSCT recipient or a stem cell or donor lymphocyte infusion donor (not recorded which). It is not recorded whose cells these are; they may come from a transplant donor.

This rearrangement joins TRBV6-5 to TRBJ1-1, with D perhaps TRBD1 (6 bases). This CDR3 contains 11 residues. Germline CDR1 and CDR2: MNHEY and SVGAGI. V lost 7 bases and J 10 bases, leaving 13 bases between the germline ends. The CDR3 nucleotides are TGTGCCAGCACCGACACAGGGAGAGCTTTCTTT. Amino acid sequence: CASTDTGRAFF.

This clonotype was seen only a few times. The chain has TRBV20-1 and TRBJ1-1; TRBD1 might be the D (5 bases). Trimming took 6 bases from V and 6 from J, leaving 14 bases between them. Germline-derived CDR1 and CDR2 are DFQATT and SNEGSKA (reference sequence). The CDR3 is 12 amino acids. The DNA for the CDR3 is TGCAGTGCCAGACAGCCCTGGGCTGAAGCTTTCTTT. It codes for CSARQPWAEAFF.

The rearrangement uses TRBV29-1 and TRBJ1-1; D may be TRBD1 (6 bases). The CDR3 consists of 14 residues. Germline values: CDR1 SQVTM, CDR2 ANQGSEA. Between the trimmed V and J ends, which lost 4 bases and 0 bases, there was a span of 12 bases. The CDR3 DNA reads as TGCAGCGTTGTTCAGGGGTTAATGAACACTGAAGCTTTCTTT. The encoded protein is CSVVQGLMNTEAFF.

This chain uses TRBV28 with TRBJ2-7, with D possibly being TRBD2 (6 bases). Trimming removed 4 bases from V and 3 bases from J, with 13 bases in between. The germline CDR1 and CDR2 sequences are MDHEN and SYDVKM. This CDR3 is built from 14 residues. For the CDR3, the DNA is TGTGCCAGCAGTTCCCCGCAGCGGGTCTACGAGCAGTACTTC. This sequence encodes CASSSPQRVYEQYF.

V usage is TRBV20-1 and J usage is TRBJ2-3; the D gene could be TRBD1 or TRBD2 (5 bases each). Per the germline V gene, CDR1 is DFQATT and CDR2 is SNEGSKA (reference sequence). V was cut by 5 bases and J by 0 bases, with 12 bases left in between. This CDR3 region has 14 residues. The CDR3 region has the DNA TGCAGTGCTGGGGGTCGTGTTAGCACAGATACGCAGTATTTT. The encoded protein is CSAGGRVSTDTQYF.

V and J are TRBV7-9 and TRBJ1-4; D is unclear. The CDR3 runs 12 residues. Trimming took 5 bases from V and 7 from J, leaving 8 bases between them. The germline CDR1 and CDR2 sequences are SEHNR and FQNEAQ (reference sequence). CDR3 protein: CASSRRTEKLFF. In DNA form, the CDR3 reads TGTGCCAGCAGCCGACGGACTGAAAAACTGTTTTTT. Based on the CDR3 plus reference TRBV7-9 and TRBJ1-4, the full variable domain is DTGVSQNPRHKITKRGQNVTFRCDPISEHNRLYWYRQTLGQGPEFLTYFQNEAQLEKSRLLSDRFSAERPKGSFSTLEIQRTEQGDSAMYLCASSRRTEKLFFGSGTQLSVL.

The chain links TRBV10-3 to TRBJ1-1; 9 bases match TRBD1. Germline loops: CDR1 ENHRY, CDR2 SYGVKD. V dropped 9 bases and J dropped 3; count of bases not matched to a gene: 2. This CDR3 has 12 residues. The CDR3: CAIRQGDTEAFF. In DNA form, the CDR3 reads TGTGCCATAAGACAGGGGGACACTGAAGCTTTCTTT.

This clonotype was observed a handful of times. The chain couples TRBV25-1 to TRBJ1-2; D may be TRBD1 (6 bases). CDR1 is MGHDK and CDR2 is SYGVNS in the germline V gene. V lost 10 bases and J lost 6, with 12 bases in between. The length of the CDR3 is 11 residues. The CDR3 sequence is CATITGNGYTF. For the CDR3, the DNA is TGTGCCACCATAACAGGGAATGGCTACACCTTC.

This chain joins TRBV4-2 and TRBJ1-6; D remains unclear. Trimming pared 7 bases from V and 3 bases from J, leaving 10 bases between. Per germline, CDR1 LGHNA and CDR2 YNFKEQ. CDR3 length equals 14 residues. Here the CDR3 DNA reads TGTGCCAGCACCTCCGCGGACTATAATTCACCCCTCCACTTT. Residues: CASTSADYNSPLHF.

The chain combines TRBV4-2 with TRBJ1-6; TRBD1 might be the D (5 bases). The CDR3 contains 17 residues. Trimming took off 0 bases at V and 6 bases at J, with 15 bases between the two ends. Germline lookup yields CDR1 LGHNA and CDR2 YNFKEQ. The CDR3 DNA is TGTGCCAGCAGCCAAGATGTCCTTGGGCAGGGTAATTCACCCCTCCACTTT. It translates to CASSQDVLGQGNSPLHF.

The CDR3 sequence: CASSLAKAYGYTF. CDR3 DNA: TGTGCCAGCAGCTTAGCCAAGGCCTATGGCTACACCTTC. The chain couples TRBV7-2 to TRBJ1-2; D unclear. Trimming cost V 0 bases and J 4 bases, with 6 bases left between them. CDR1 is SGHTA, CDR2 FQGNSA, per germline. The CDR3 totals 13 residues.

The sample holds a few counts of this clonotype. This sequence joins TRBV4-3 and TRBJ1-1; TRBD1 is a possible D gene (5 bases). CDR3 size: 15 residues. V was pared by 0 bases and J by 6 bases, with 14 bases between. Germline CDR1 LGHNA, CDR2 YSLEER. Written as DNA, the CDR3 is TGCGCCAGCAGCCAAGACTTCTCGGGGGTGGCTGAAGCTTTCTTT. Protein product: CASSQDFSGVAEAFF.

This clonotype was recorded a few times. The chain recombines TRBV4-1 with TRBJ1-1, with TRBD1 matching over 9 bases. CDR3 length: 15 residues. The germline CDR1 and CDR2 sequences are MGHRA and YSYEKL. V shed 0 bases and J 5 bases; nucleotides not matched to a gene: 4. The CDR3 protein is CASSQDRDRDTEAFF. For the CDR3, the DNA is TGCGCCAGCAGCCAAGATCGGGACAGGGATACTGAAGCTTTCTTT.

A single count supports this clonotype. The chain links TRBV20-1 to TRBJ2-7, with TRBD1 as a possible D gene (6 bases). The CDR3 is 14 residues long. CDR1 and CDR2 (germline): DFQATT, SNEGSKA (reference sequence). V gave up 2 bases and J gave up 3 bases, with 14 bases separating them. CDR3 region: CSARIPDRFYEQYF. For the CDR3, the DNA is TGCAGTGCTAGAATCCCGGACAGATTCTACGAGCAGTACTTC.